The sequence of this T cell receptor (beta chain) was determined in a study of cytomegalovirus exposure and HLA in healthy donors. As regards this clone: As yet, its antigen is unknown.

Study results and limitations: The authors listed around 150 TCR beta chains as cytomegalovirus-associated. There were a few CMV-associated chains whose specificity for CMV antigens was confirmed in vitro. Generally TCR sequences proved uncommon, though certain public TCRs appeared in numerous donors.

The germline V gene encodes CDR1 SGHAT and CDR2 FQNNGV. J lost 1 base, V lost 1 base, and 3 bases had no gene match. The length of the CDR3 is 16 residues. The protocol was immunoSEQ multiplex PCR, while the TCRdb copy is restricted to in-frame clones and leaves out a portion. In the table there are 200,000 to 300,000 clones, about 86% of which are singletons. Sequencing was performed on PBMCs. This sequence was found in a woman aged 30 to 39 in good health and CMV-seropositive. This sequence joins TRBV11-2 and TRBJ2-3, with 9 bases aligning to TRBD2. Written as DNA, the CDR3 is TGTGCCAGCAGCTTAGCTTGGACTAGCGGCACAGATACGCAGTATTTT. Its translation: CASSLAWTSGTDTQYF.